The 31 T cell receptor beta chains reported below all come from one sample, sequenced in a study of blood T cell repertoires in COVID-19. Here immunoSEQ multiplex PCR was the method, and the copy in TCRdb shows in-frame clones only, minus some. Among around 72,000 clones, about 91% were seen once, and the ten largest hold about an eighth. The sequencing input was peripheral blood. The receptors come from a human donor with active COVID-19. The donor label of this sample is uncertain.

The genes are TRBV18 and TRBJ2-5; TRBD1 is a possible D gene (5 bases). Germline assignment: CDR1 KGHSH and CDR2 LQKENI. This CDR3 comprises 14 residues. With 2 bases removed from V and 4 bases from J, the gap between germline ends came to 11 bases. The CDR3 sequence is CASSPSRVIETQYF. CDR3 nucleotides: TGTGCCAGCTCACCATCCAGGGTTATAGAGACCCAGTACTTC.

This sequence joins TRBV19 and TRBJ2-5, with TRBD2 identical over 7 bases. Trimming cost V 0 bases and J 1 base; bases outside gene matches: 8. CDR3 length: 17 amino acids. CDR1 is LNHDA, CDR2 SQIVND, per germline (reference sequence). The CDR3 nucleotides are TGTGCCAGTAGTATAGATCGGTATAGCGGGCTCCAAGAGACCCAGTACTTC. Protein sequence: CASSIDRYSGLQETQYF.

The chain employs TRBV18 and TRBJ1-2, with 9 bases matching TRBD1. The CDR3 is 15 amino acids. CDR1 and CDR2 from the germline V gene are KGHSH and LQKENI. V shed 3 bases, J shed 6 bases, and the junction held 8 bases outside the gene matches. The CDR3, as DNA: TGTGCCAGCTCACCGAACAGGGGGCAGGCTGATGGCTACACCTTC. Protein sequence: CASSPNRGQADGYTF.

The chain is built from TRBV28 and TRBJ1-2; D is ambiguous. CDR1 is MDHEN and CDR2 is SYDVKM in the germline V gene. There are 12 residues in the CDR3. Trimming left V 3 bases short and J 8 bases short, with 10 bases between. The CDR3 region has the DNA TGTGCCAGCAGTTTCCGGCTACAGGGCTACACCTTC. This translates into CASSFRLQGYTF.

This chain links TRBV5-6 with TRBJ1-5; a possible D gene is TRBD1 (5 bases). V lost 4 bases to trimming and J lost 6 bases, with 11 bases between them. CDR3 length: 13 amino acids. Germline-derived CDR1 and CDR2 are SGHDT and YYEEEE. CDR3 loop: CASSGTGGQPQHF. The CDR3 nucleotides read TGTGCCAGCAGCGGAACGGGGGGTCAGCCCCAGCATTTT.

This chain joins TRBV19 and TRBJ1-3, with D possibly being TRBD1 (5 bases). The germline CDR1 and CDR2 sequences are LNHDA and SQIVND (reference sequence). Trimming stripped 3 bases from V and 4 bases from J, with 13 bases between. The CDR3 loop spans 15 amino acids. The CDR3 region is CASSIRGSGGNTIYF. CDR3 in DNA: TGTGCCAGTAGTATCCGGGGGTCTGGCGGAAACACCATATATTTT.

The chain carries TRBV15 and TRBJ2-3; TRBD2 matches 11 bases. CDR3 size: 23 residues. The V gene's germline CDR1 is LNHNV and CDR2 YYDKDF (reference sequence). The trim removed 4 bases at V and 0 bases at J, leaving 24 bases unmatched. The CDR3 sequence is CATSIRGLVIAGGPITSTDTQYF. The CDR3 coding sequence is TGTGCCACCAGCATCCGAGGGTTGGTGATAGCGGGAGGGCCAATTACTAGCACAGATACGCAGTATTTT.

CDR3 sequence (DNA): TGTGCCAGCAGTTTATTCTCCCAGTCTGGCTACACCTTC. Its protein product is CASSLFSQSGYTF. This chain joins TRBV28 and TRBJ1-2; no reliable D call. The CDR3 loop spans 13 amino acids. Trimming removed 1 base from V and 7 bases from J, with 10 bases in between. Per the germline V gene, CDR1 is MDHEN and CDR2 is SYDVKM.

This clone was observed a few times. The V and J genes are TRBV7-9 and TRBJ1-1; D is possibly TRBD1 (5 bases). The length of the CDR3 is 12 residues. Germline V CDR1 and CDR2: SEHNR, FQNEAQ (reference sequence). V was shortened by 8 bases and J by 3 bases, with 10 bases between the two germline ends. The CDR3 DNA reads TGTGCCAGCGTGACGGGGGACACTGAAGCTTTCTTT. Its protein product is CASVTGDTEAFF.

On this clone: A read error may account for a junction end that differs from germline. This chain links TRBV7-2 with TRBJ1-6, with 7 bases identical to TRBD1. The germline CDR1 and CDR2 sequences are SGHTA and FQGNSA. The CDR3 runs to 15 residues. CDR3 DNA: TGTGCCAGCAGTTTAGGGGGGGACAGAAATTCACCCCTCCACTTT. This translates into CASSLGGDRNSPLHF. The whole variable domain, remainder taken from reference TRBV7-2 and TRBJ1-6, is GAGVSQSPSNKVTEKGKDVELRCDPISGHTALYWYRQSLGQGLEFLIYFQGNSAPDKSGLPSDRFSAERTGGSVSTLTIQRTQQEDSAVYLCASSLGGDRNSPLHFGNGTRLTVT.

DNA for the CDR3: TGTGCCAGCTCTCGAGGTCAAGAGACCCAGTACTTC. Its protein is CASSRGQETQYF. The rearrangement joins TRBV18 to TRBJ2-5; D gene ambiguous. The CDR3 spans 12 residues. The germline V gene has CDR1 KGHSH and CDR2 LQKENI. The V and J ends lost 6 bases and 2 bases respectively, with 7 bases between them.

The V call is TRBV7-9, the J call TRBJ2-4, with D possibly matching TRBD1 (6 bases). V lost 2 bases, J lost 1 base, and 18 bases lay in between. The germline CDR1 and CDR2 sequences are SEHNR and FQNEAQ (reference sequence). The CDR3 spans 18 residues. CDR3 region: CASSLWDIPQEAKNIQYF. The CDR3 bases are TGTGCCAGCAGCTTATGGGACATCCCCCAGGAGGCCAAAAACATTCAGTACTTC. Based on the CDR3 plus reference TRBV7-9 and TRBJ2-4, the full variable domain is DTGVSQNPRHKITKRGQNVTFRCDPISEHNRLYWYRQTLGQGPEFLTYFQNEAQLEKSRLLSDRFSAERPKGSFSTLEIQRTEQGDSAMYLCASSLWDIPQEAKNIQYFGAGTRLSVL.

The genes are TRBV12-5 and TRBJ1-1; D ambiguous. The CDR3 runs to 15 residues. CDR1 LGHNT and CDR2 FRNRAP come from the germline V gene. V gave up 4 bases and J gave up 8 bases, with 20 bases separating them. The DNA for the CDR3 is TGTGCTAGTGGTTCCGCCAGATCCGGAGGGAGGGAAGCTTTCTTT. Amino acid sequence: CASGSARSGGREAFF.

The chain is built from TRBV19 and TRBJ2-1, with D perhaps TRBD2 (5 bases). In germline, CDR1 is LNHDA, CDR2 SQIVND (reference sequence). The germline V and J ends were trimmed by 6 bases and 5 bases, with 20 bases remaining between them. This CDR3 has 16 amino acids. The CDR3 loop is CASSTPAGTYHNEQFF. CDR3 bases: TGTGCCAGTAGCACCCCTGCGGGCACCTACCACAATGAGCAGTTCTTC.

CDR3 amino acids: CASSLWRENTEAFF. CDR3 coding DNA: TGTGCCAGCAGTTTATGGCGAGAGAACACTGAAGCTTTCTTT. The rearrangement links TRBV28 to TRBJ1-1; no reliable D call. Germline V gene data show CDR1 as MDHEN and CDR2 as SYDVKM. The CDR3 spans 14 residues. Trimming cost V 0 bases and J 1 base, with 6 bases left between them.

The chain uses TRBV9 and TRBJ1-6; 10 bases are a match to TRBD1. After removal of 4 bases from V and 6 bases from J, the junction contained 4 bases not matched to a gene. Germline V gene sequence: CDR1 SGDLS, CDR2 YYNGEE. This CDR3 region has 15 residues. CDR3 region: CASSSRDRGNSPLHF. In nucleotides, the CDR3 is TGTGCCAGCAGCTCAAGGGACAGGGGTAATTCACCCCTCCACTTT.

This clone showed up just once. DNA for the CDR3: TGCAGTGCTAGTTCAGGTCAAGAGACCCAGTACTTC. Translation gives CSASSGQETQYF. The chain has TRBV20-1 and TRBJ2-5; D unclear. Trimming shortened V by 3 bases and J by 2 bases, and 7 bases separated the two germline ends. The CDR3 spans 12 residues. Germline lookup yields CDR1 DFQATT and CDR2 SNEGSKA (reference sequence).

The chain couples TRBV29-1 to TRBJ2-3; the D gene is possibly TRBD1 (7 bases). The germline V gene has CDR1 SQVTM and CDR2 ANQGSEA. The germline V and J ends were trimmed by 3 bases and 8 bases, with 9 bases remaining between them. This CDR3 contains 11 residues. CDR3 bases: TGCAGCGTTGAGGAGGGGGCTACGCAGTATTTT. It specifies CSVEEGATQYF.

J is TRBJ2-1 and V is TRBV19, with TRBD2 matching over 9 bases. The CDR3 is 17 residues long. Germline V gene lookup returns CDR1 LNHDA and CDR2 SQIVND (reference sequence). After removal of 3 bases from V and 5 bases from J, the junction contained 11 bases not matched to a gene. CDR3 DNA sequence: TGTGCCAGTAGTATTATACCGGGGCTAGCGGGAAACAATGAGCAGTTCTTC. This gives the protein CASSIIPGLAGNNEQFF.

This chain joins TRBV28 and TRBJ1-1; TRBD1 matches at 7 bases. Germline CDR1 reads MDHEN; CDR2 reads SYDVKM. After removal of 6 bases from V and 0 bases from J, the junction contained 7 bases not matched to a gene. This CDR3 is built from 15 residues. The CDR3 DNA follows: TGTGCCAGCAGGAAAAGGGACAGAATGAACACTGAAGCTTTCTTT. It yields the protein CASRKRDRMNTEAFF.

The V and J genes are TRBV5-8 and TRBJ2-5, with D possibly TRBD1 on 5 matching bases. V dropped 0 bases and J dropped 4 bases, with 10 bases sitting between them. Germline loops: CDR1 SGHTS, CDR2 YDEGEE. The CDR3 is 14 amino acids. The CDR3 nucleotides read TGTGCCAGCAGCTTGGACAGGCACCCAGAGACCCAGTACTTC. It codes for CASSLDRHPETQYF.

The chain recombines TRBV19 with TRBJ2-1, with 15 bases aligning to TRBD2. Germline CDR1 and CDR2: LNHDA and SQIVND (reference sequence). The V segment lost 7 bases and the J segment 14 bases; nucleotides outside the gene matches: 9. The CDR3 spans 14 residues. The CDR3 spells CASIPGLAGGWEFF. The CDR3 DNA follows: TGTGCCAGTATCCCGGGACTAGCGGGAGGATGGGAGTTCTTC. The entire variable domain, with the rest obtained from reference TRBV19 and TRBJ2-1, is as follows: DGGITQSPKYLFRKEGQNVTLSCEQNLNHDAMYWYRQDPGQGLRLIYYSQIVNDFQKGDIAEGYSVSREKKESFPLTVTSAQKNPTAFYLCASIPGLAGGWEFFGPGTRLTVL.

The chain uses TRBV5-4 and TRBJ2-5, with 10 bases lining up with TRBD2. Germline-derived CDR1 and CDR2 are SGHNT and YYREEE (reference sequence). V lost 1 base, J lost 4 bases, and 4 bases stayed unmatched. The CDR3 length is 15 residues. In nucleotides, the CDR3 is TGTGCCAGCAGCTTGAGCCTAGCGGGAGCAGAGACCCAGTACTTC. Amino acid sequence: CASSLSLAGAETQYF.

V is TRBV18 and J is TRBJ2-3; D gene unclear. Trimming pared 6 bases from V and 1 base from J, leaving 8 bases between. Germline CDR1 KGHSH, CDR2 LQKENI. This CDR3 is 13 amino acids long. In DNA, the CDR3 is TGTGCCAGCTCGCCAACACGCACAGATACGCAGTATTTT. Residues: CASSPTRTDTQYF. Using reference TRBV18 and TRBJ2-3 for the parts outside the CDR3, the full variable domain is NAGVMQNPRHLVRRRGQEARLRCSPMKGHSHVYWYRQLPEEGLKFMVYLQKENIIDESGMPKERFSAEFPKEGPSILRIQQVVRGDSAAYFCASSPTRTDTQYFGPGTRLTVL.

This clone was counted between two and nine times. The chain uses TRBV5-5 and TRBJ1-3, with D maybe TRBD1 (5 bases). The V and J ends lost 0 bases and 0 bases respectively, with 7 bases between them. The CDR3 consists of 15 residues. Germline V gene sequence: CDR1 SGHKS, CDR2 YYEKEE (reference sequence). CDR3 sequence: CASSLATASGNTIYF. For the CDR3, the DNA is TGTGCCAGCAGCTTGGCGACAGCCTCTGGAAACACCATATATTTT. Complete variable domain (other parts from reference TRBV5-5 and TRBJ1-3): DAGVTQSPTHLIKTRGQQVTLRCSPISGHKSVSWYQQVLGQGPQFIFQYYEKEERGRGNFPDRFSARQFPNYSSELNVNALLLGDSALYLCASSLATASGNTIYFGEGSWLTVV.

The genes are TRBV25-1 and TRBJ2-1; 7 positions agree with TRBD1. The CDR3 contains 14 residues. The V and J ends lost 4 bases and 6 bases, in that order; junction bases with no gene match: 6. CDR1 is MGHDK and CDR2 is SYGVNS in the germline V gene. The CDR3 loop reads CASSAMTGSNEQFF. CDR3 sequence (DNA): TGTGCCAGCAGTGCCATGACAGGGAGCAATGAGCAGTTCTTC.

The genes are TRBV9 and TRBJ1-2, with D unresolved. This CDR3 region has 13 residues. From germline, CDR1 is SGDLS and CDR2 YYNGEE. V was clipped by 0 bases and J by 8 bases, with 11 bases between them. CDR3: CASSVEGSRGYTF. CDR3 nucleotides: TGTGCCAGCAGCGTAGAAGGGAGTCGGGGCTACACCTTC.

The gene calls are TRBV18 and TRBJ2-2, with 12 bases that match TRBD2. The germline V gene encodes CDR1 KGHSH and CDR2 LQKENI. The CDR3 covers 16 residues. V lost 2 bases, J lost 6 bases, and 4 bases stayed unmatched. The DNA for the CDR3 is TGTGCCAGCTCACCAGGACTAGCGGGATTCGCCGGGGAGCTGTTTTTT. It specifies CASSPGLAGFAGELFF. Supplemented by reference TRBV18 and TRBJ2-2, the full variable domain reads NAGVMQNPRHLVRRRGQEARLRCSPMKGHSHVYWYRQLPEEGLKFMVYLQKENIIDESGMPKERFSAEFPKEGPSILRIQQVVRGDSAAYFCASSPGLAGFAGELFFGEGSRLTVL.

Only one count was recorded for this clone. The genes are TRBV18 and TRBJ1-4; D unresolved. The CDR3 length is 14 residues. The V gene lost 2 bases and the J gene lost 2 bases, with 6 bases spanning the gap. Looked up from germline, CDR1 is KGHSH and CDR2 is LQKENI. The CDR3 loop reads CASSPVSTNEKLFF. The CDR3 DNA is TGTGCCAGCTCACCAGTTTCTACTAATGAAAAACTGTTTTTT. The entire variable domain, with the rest obtained from reference TRBV18 and TRBJ1-4, is as follows: NAGVMQNPRHLVRRRGQEARLRCSPMKGHSHVYWYRQLPEEGLKFMVYLQKENIIDESGMPKERFSAEFPKEGPSILRIQQVVRGDSAAYFCASSPVSTNEKLFFGSGTQLSVL.

The V gene is TRBV11-2, the J gene TRBJ2-1; 7 positions agree with TRBD1. V dropped 0 bases and J dropped 3; count of bases not matched to a gene: 2. The CDR3 has 15 residues. Germline assignment: CDR1 SGHAT and CDR2 FQNNGV. This chain's CDR3 is CASSLDRGNYNEQFF. In DNA, the CDR3 is TGTGCCAGCAGCTTAGACAGGGGGAACTACAATGAGCAGTTCTTC.

This chain uses TRBV7-6 with TRBJ2-1; TRBD2 agrees at 8 bases. V shed 5 bases, J shed 5 bases, and the junction held 14 bases outside the gene matches. This CDR3 comprises 17 residues. Germline CDR1 is SGHVS and CDR2 is FNYEAQ. CDR3 nucleotides: TGTGCCAGCAGCCTGCCCTGGAGCGGGAGCCTTCACAATGAGCAGTTCTTC. It is translated as CASSLPWSGSLHNEQFF.